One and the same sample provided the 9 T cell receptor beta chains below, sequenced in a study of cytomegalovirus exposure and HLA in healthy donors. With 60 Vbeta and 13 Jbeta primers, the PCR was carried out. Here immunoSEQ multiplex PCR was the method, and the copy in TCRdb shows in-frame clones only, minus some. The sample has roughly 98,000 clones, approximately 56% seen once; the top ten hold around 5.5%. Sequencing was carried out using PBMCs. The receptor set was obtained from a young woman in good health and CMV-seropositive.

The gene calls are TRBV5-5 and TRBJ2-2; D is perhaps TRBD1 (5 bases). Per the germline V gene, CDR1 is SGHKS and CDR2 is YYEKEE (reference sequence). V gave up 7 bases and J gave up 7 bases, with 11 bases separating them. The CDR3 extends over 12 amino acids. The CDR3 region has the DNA TGTGCCAGCGCGTGGGGCGACGGGGAGCTGTTTTTT. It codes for CASAWGDGELFF.

For the CDR3, the DNA is TGTGCCAGCTCACCAGGACAGGGGGCCGTTATGAGGAGTGAAGCTTTCTTT. It is translated as CASSPGQGAVMRSEAFF. V usage is TRBV18 and J usage is TRBJ1-1, with 11 bases that match TRBD1. J was trimmed by 7 bases and V by 2 bases; bases with no gene match: 12. The V gene's germline CDR1 is KGHSH and CDR2 LQKENI. The CDR3 loop spans 17 amino acids.

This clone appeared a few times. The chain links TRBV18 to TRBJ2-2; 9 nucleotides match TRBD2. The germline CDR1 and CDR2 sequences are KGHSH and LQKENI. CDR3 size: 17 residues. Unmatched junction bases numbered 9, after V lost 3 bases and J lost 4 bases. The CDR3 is CASSPQNSGGLTGELFF. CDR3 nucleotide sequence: TGTGCCAGCTCACCCCAGAATAGCGGGGGCCTCACCGGGGAGCTGTTTTTT.

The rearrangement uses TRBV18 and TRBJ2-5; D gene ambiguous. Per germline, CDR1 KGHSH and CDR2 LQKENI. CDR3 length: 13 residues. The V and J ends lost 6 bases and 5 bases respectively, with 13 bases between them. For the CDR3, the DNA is TGTGCCAGCTCCACCGAGCGAGTTGAGACCCAGTACTTC. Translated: CASSTERVETQYF.

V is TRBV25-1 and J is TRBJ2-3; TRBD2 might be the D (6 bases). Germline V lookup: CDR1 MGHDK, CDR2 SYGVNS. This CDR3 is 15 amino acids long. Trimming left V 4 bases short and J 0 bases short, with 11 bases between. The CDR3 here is CASSAAGPSTDTQYF. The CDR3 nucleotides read TGTGCCAGCAGTGCCGCGGGACCGAGCACAGATACGCAGTATTTT.

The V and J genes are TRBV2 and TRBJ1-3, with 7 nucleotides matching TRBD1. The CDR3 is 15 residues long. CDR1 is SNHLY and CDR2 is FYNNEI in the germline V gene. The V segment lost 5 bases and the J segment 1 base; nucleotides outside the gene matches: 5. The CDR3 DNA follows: TGTGCCAGCAGTCTACAGGGGATTTCTGGAAACACCATATATTTT. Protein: CASSLQGISGNTIYF.

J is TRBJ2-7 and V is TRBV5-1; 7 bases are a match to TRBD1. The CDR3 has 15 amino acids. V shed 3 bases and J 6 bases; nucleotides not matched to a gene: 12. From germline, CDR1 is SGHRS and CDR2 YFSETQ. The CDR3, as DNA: TGCGCCAGCAGCTCGATACGACAGGGAAGTGGCGAGCAGTACTTC. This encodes CASSSIRQGSGEQYF. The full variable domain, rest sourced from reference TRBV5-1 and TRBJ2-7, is KAGVTQTPRYLIKTRGQQVTLSCSPISGHRSVSWYQQTPGQGLQFLFEYFSETQRNKGNFPGRFSGRQFSNSRSEMNVSTLELGDSALYLCASSSIRQGSGEQYFGPGTRLTVT.

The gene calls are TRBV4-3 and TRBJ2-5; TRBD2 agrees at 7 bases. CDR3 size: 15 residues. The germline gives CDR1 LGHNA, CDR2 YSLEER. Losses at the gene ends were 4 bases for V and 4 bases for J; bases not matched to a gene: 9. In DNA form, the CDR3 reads TGCGCCAGCAGCCCCAGCGGGACGGAGGGAGAGACCCAGTACTTC. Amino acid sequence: CASSPSGTEGETQYF.

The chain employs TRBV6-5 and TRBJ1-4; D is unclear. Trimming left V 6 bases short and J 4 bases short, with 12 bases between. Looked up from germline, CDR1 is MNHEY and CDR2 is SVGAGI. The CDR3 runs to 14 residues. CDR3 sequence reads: CASRPGIDNEKLFF. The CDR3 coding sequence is TGTGCCAGCAGACCCGGGATCGATAATGAAAAACTGTTTTTT.